This T cell receptor beta chain was recorded in a study of T cells in localized non-small cell lung cancer. Libraries were prepared by immunoSEQ multiplex PCR; TCRdb keeps only in-frame clonotypes and omits some of them. The sample carries roughly 16,000 clones, around 85% recorded once. Study outcomes and limitations: Longer overall survival was seen with higher T cell density measured in blood. Sequencing, confined to only one tumor region, leaves heterogeneity possible. The greatest T cell clonality was found in uninvolved adjacent lung (higher than in tumor). Among the top 100 tumor clones, a median 57 appeared in adjacent lung.

For this clone: Antigen unknown.

CDR3 length: 13 amino acids. CDR1 is SGHRS, CDR2 YFSETQ, per germline. The ends were cut back, 5 bases at V and 9 bases at J, with 15 bases in the middle. This receptor was taken from a female donor aged 60 or older with stage I squamous cell lung carcinoma. Here the sequenced sample was peripheral blood, taken before any cancer treatment. The V gene is TRBV5-1, the J gene TRBJ2-1; D is perhaps TRBD1 or TRBD2 (5 bases each). The CDR3 loop is CASSAGDVGEQFF. CDR3 nucleotides: TGCGCCAGCAGTGCTGGGGACGTCGGTGAGCAGTTCTTC.